Sequencing of this T cell receptor (beta chain) was carried out in a study of blood T cell repertoires in COVID-19 (dated by TCRdb to the early 2020s). With regard to the full study: Samples covering the acute and convalescent phases of COVID-19 were provided by collaborators in the United States, Italy and Spain. The material from the prospective study consisted of cDNA or gDNA derived from T cells, B-cell-depleted T cells, or PBMCs. Deeply sampled blood TCRbeta repertoires from subjects exposed to, actively infected with, or recovered from COVID-19 were included in the dataset. A freely available public database, intended as a resource for researchers studying the immune response to SARS-CoV-2, is where the repertoires were released. The samples were drawn from the first 160 participants of the ongoing ImmuneRACE study and from some 1,300 subjects provided by 6 global collaborators. The sample metadata nearly always contained a de-identified subject ID, COVID-19 status, age in years and sex. Where available, HLA class I and class II types were taken from metadata supplied by the sample provider and were not determined by assay-based typing. Study-wide findings and limitations: Clinical and demographic metadata were provided uncurated, with the amount varying by source and participant.

Trimming accounts for 3 bases at V and 8 bases at J, while the number of junction bases matched to no gene is 9. The CDR3 starts with the cysteine, ends with the phenylalanine, and has 15 residues. CDR3 DNA is the only sequence kept; it has 45 bases, read in frame from the first base. From a lookup of the germline V gene, CDR1 and CDR2 are MDHEN and SYDVKM. As concerns this clone: Its antigen target is currently unknown. No much larger clonotype is one base removed from it; base qualities were not supplied.

In the prospective study, participants were roughly 18 to 90 years old, resided in about two dozen geographic areas of the United States, and were enrolled through a virtual design. Cohort assignment in the prospective study relied on participant-reported clinical history from a screening survey and a study questionnaire. Recovered participants in ImmuneRACE Cohort 3 were defined by two consecutive negative NP/OP PCR tests, clearance by a healthcare professional, or resolution of symptoms. Each participant in the prospective study had whole blood, serum and a nasopharyngeal or oropharyngeal swab collected by mobile phlebotomists. Participants in the prospective study had the option to provide additional blood draws and questionnaires over a roughly two-month period. Prospective study blood samples were shipped either frozen or at room temperature before DNA extraction. The immunoSEQ Assay, a bias-controlled multiplex PCR, was used to amplify TCRbeta CDR3 regions from genomic DNA. As for the original processing: Within the assay, amplification of reference gene primers was used to estimate how many nucleated cells each sample contained. To quantify the absolute abundance of each unique TCRbeta CDR3 rearrangement, sequence reads were collapsed and filtered. Productive Simpson clonality was computed per sample as the square root of Simpson's diversity index over productive rearrangements. The table was pulled from immuneACCESS by TCRdb, which kept in-frame rearrangements only. Such tables lose some clones; where checked, under half of the loss comes from unresolved V genes, and the rest has no known cause. From that table come the V and J calls and clone size; the DNA was used to work out D and trimming. Recorded for this sample are 150,000 to 200,000 clones; around 88% of them occurred a single time. The ten largest clones represent about 8.6% of the sample.

Rearrangement joined TRBV28 to TRBJ2-1; 8 central bases correspond to TRBD2. The source is a woman aged 25 to 39 who had recovered from COVID-19. What was sequenced was PBMCs or T cells enriched from blood (not recorded which). Here is the DNA: TGTGCCAGCAGTTTTCCCCAGGGACTAGTGGATGAGCAGTTCTTC. Its coded protein is CASSFPQGLVDEQFF.